Sequencing of this T cell receptor (beta chain) was carried out in a study of blood T cell repertoires in COVID-19. Study at large: COVID-19 samples, acute and convalescent, were from the United States, Italy and Spain. From T cells, B-cell-depleted T cells, or PBMCs came the material, which was cDNA or gDNA.

In the original processing: Reference gene primer amplification yielded estimated nucleated cell counts. Libraries were prepared by immunoSEQ multiplex PCR; TCRdb keeps only in-frame clonotypes and omits some of them. V, J and clone size reflect that table, while D and trimming were determined from the DNA. The sample lists some 110,000 clones, 85% to 90% seen once, with roughly 8% in the top ten. The CDR3 totals 14 residues. Germline V lookup: CDR1 SNHLY, CDR2 FYNNEI. V was cut by 6 bases and J by 3 bases, with 11 bases left in between. The chain employs TRBV2 and TRBJ2-2; D is uncertain. This clonotype was sampled from a man in his 70s who had recovered from COVID-19. Sequenced: peripheral blood. The CDR3 region has the DNA TGTGCCAGCAGCGGTCCACAGCACACCGGGGAGCTGTTTTTT. Protein sequence: CASSGPQHTGELFF.